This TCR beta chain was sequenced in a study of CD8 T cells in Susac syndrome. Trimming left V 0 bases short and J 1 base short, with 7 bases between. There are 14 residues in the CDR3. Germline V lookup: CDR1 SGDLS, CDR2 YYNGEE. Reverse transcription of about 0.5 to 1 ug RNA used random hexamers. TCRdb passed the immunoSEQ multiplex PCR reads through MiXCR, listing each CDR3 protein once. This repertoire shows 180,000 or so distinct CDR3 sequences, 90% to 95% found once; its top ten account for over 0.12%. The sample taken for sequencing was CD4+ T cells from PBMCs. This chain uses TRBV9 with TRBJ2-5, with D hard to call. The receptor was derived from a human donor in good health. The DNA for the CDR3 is TGTGCCAGCAGCGTAGATCTGGGCCAAGAGACCCAGTACTTC. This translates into CASSVDLGQETQYF.